This T cell receptor beta chain was profiled in a study of regulatory T cells in long-lasting Graves disease. Study-wide points: Sample size was small, which may have lowered accuracy.

Comment on this clonotype: Its antigen is as yet unknown.

Time point in this sample: persistent/refractory GD, antithyroid drugs over 5 years with positive TRAb. After RNA was extracted from PBMCs, the TCR library was made from it. Germline-derived CDR1 and CDR2 are SQVTM and ANQGSEA. V gave up 3 bases and J gave up 2 bases; unmatched junction bases: 5. The CDR3 runs 14 residues. Investigators prepared the TCR beta libraries by applying iRepertoire HTBI primers and Arm-PCR of CDR3 regions. Using its own MiXCR run on the multiplex PCR reads, TCRdb lists one record per CDR3 protein. Of fewer than 400,000 distinct CDR3 sequences listed, about a fifth are singletons.

The chain joins TRBV29-1 to TRBJ1-2, with TRBD1 matching 8 bases. This sample comprised peripheral blood mononuclear cells (PBMCs), obtained when the disease was refractory, from a patient treated with antithyroid drugs. The clonotype comes from a female donor with Graves disease. In DNA, the CDR3 is TGCAGCGTTGAGACGACAGGGGAGAACTATGGCTACACCTTC. It specifies CSVETTGENYGYTF.